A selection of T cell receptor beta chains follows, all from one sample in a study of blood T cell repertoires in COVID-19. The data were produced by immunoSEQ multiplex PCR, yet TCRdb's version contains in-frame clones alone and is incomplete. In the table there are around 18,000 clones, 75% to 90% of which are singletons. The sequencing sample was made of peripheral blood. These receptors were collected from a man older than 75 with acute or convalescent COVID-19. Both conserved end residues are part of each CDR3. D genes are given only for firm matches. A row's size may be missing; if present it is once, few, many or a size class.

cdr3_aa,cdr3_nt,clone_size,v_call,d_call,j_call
CASSFGQGVEGTEAFF,TGTGCCAGCAGCTTTGGACAGGGGGTGGAGGGGACTGAAGCTTTCTTT,-,TRBV5-4,TRBD1,TRBJ1-1
CASNGGEMGGYTF,TGTGCCAGCAACGGGGGGGAAATGGGAGGCTACACCTTC,few,TRBV2,-,TRBJ1-2
CASSENRGYQPQHF,TGTGCCAGCAGTGAGAACAGGGGATATCAGCCCCAGCATTTT,-,TRBV6-2/TRBV6-3,TRBD1,TRBJ1-5
CSVAGVGSNQPQHF,TGCAGCGTTGCGGGGGTGGGGAGCAATCAGCCCCAGCATTTT,-,TRBV29-1,-,TRBJ1-5
CASSVDWNTEAFF,TGTGCCAGCAGCGTAGACTGGAACACTGAAGCTTTCTTT,-,TRBV7-3,-,TRBJ1-1
CASRQGGANSPLHF,TGTGCCAGCCGACAAGGGGGCGCTAACTCACCCCTCCACTTT,-,TRBV6-5,TRBD1,TRBJ1-6
CASSYRGQGGRETQYF,TGTGCCAGCAGTTACCGGGGACAGGGGGGCCGTGAGACCCAGTACTTC,once,TRBV6-5,TRBD1,TRBJ2-5
CASSGGQGASGANVLTF,TGTGCCAGCAGTGGAGGACAGGGAGCCTCTGGGGCCAACGTCCTGACTTTC,-,TRBV6-1,TRBD1,TRBJ2-6
CASSQDLGSEAFF,TGCGCCAGCAGCCAAGATCTGGGCTCTGAAGCTTTCTTT,-,TRBV4-3,-,TRBJ1-1
CASRLTEILLLGIQYF,TGTGCCAGCAGATTGACAGAGATACTTCTTCTCGGCATTCAGTACTTC,-,TRBV2,-,TRBJ2-4
CASSSTGGGGSPLHF,TGTGCCAGCAGCTCGACTGGGGGAGGGGGTTCACCCCTCCACTTT,-,TRBV7-3,-,TRBJ1-6
CASSPRVAENEQFF,TGTGCCAGCTCACCGCGGGTAGCTGAGAATGAGCAGTTCTTC,-,TRBV18,-,TRBJ2-1
CASSHGQGRGNNSPLHF,TGCGCCAGCAGCCACGGACAGGGAAGGGGAAATAATTCACCCCTCCACTTT,few,TRBV4-3,TRBD1,TRBJ1-6
CASSLEGTGGRFNEKLFF,TGTGCCAGCAGCTTAGAAGGGACAGGGGGACGATTTAATGAAAAACTGTTTTTT,-,TRBV7-6,TRBD1,TRBJ1-4
CASSLGGGSTYEQYF,TGTGCCAGCAGCTTAGGAGGGGGCTCTACCTACGAGCAGTACTTC,-,TRBV7-2,TRBD1,TRBJ2-7
CASSARTQGPSEQYF,TGTGCCAGCAGCGCGCGGACACAGGGACCTAGCGAGCAGTACTTC,-,TRBV21-1,-,TRBJ2-7
CASSHLTGRNYGYTF,TGTGCCAGCAGCCACCTGACAGGGCGAAACTATGGCTACACCTTC,-,TRBV3-1/TRBV3-2,TRBD1,TRBJ1-2
CASSFTGNSPLHF,TGTGCCAGCAGCTTCACAGGGAATTCACCCCTCCACTTT,-,TRBV7-9,-,TRBJ1-6
CASSLDLIGTGDEQYF,TGTGCCAGCAGCTTAGATCTAATTGGGACAGGGGACGAGCAGTACTTC,few,TRBV11-2,TRBD1,TRBJ2-7
CAWNLVVKESPLHF,TGTGCCTGGAATCTGGTGGTAAAGGAGTCACCCCTCCACTTT,-,TRBV30,-,TRBJ1-6
CASSQGQSSYNEQFF,TGCGCCAGCAGCCAAGGACAGAGCTCCTACAATGAGCAGTTCTTC,-,TRBV4-3,-,TRBJ2-1
CASSYSGSGNGYTF,TGTGCCAGCAGTTACTCGGGGTCAGGGAACGGCTACACCTTC,-,TRBV6-5,-,TRBJ1-2
CSASRRGGQPQHF,TGCAGTGCTAGTAGGAGGGGGGGTCAGCCCCAGCATTTT,-,TRBV20-1,-,TRBJ1-5
CASSLNLAQPQHF,TGTGCCAGCAGCTTAAATTTGGCACAGCCCCAGCATTTT,-,TRBV11-2,-,TRBJ1-5
CASSWALAGPYNSPLHF,TGTGCCAGCAGCTGGGCTCTCGCGGGGCCGTATAATTCACCCCTCCACTTT,-,TRBV5-8,-,TRBJ1-6
CASISQGRQAFF,TGTGCCAGCATCTCACAGGGTAGACAAGCTTTCTTT,few,TRBV6-5,-,TRBJ1-1
CASQGIGGRVGETQYF,TGTGCCAGCCAGGGTATAGGGGGCCGGGTTGGTGAGACCCAGTACTTC,-,TRBV2,TRBD1,TRBJ2-5
CASSSPGTAYNEQFF,TGTGCCAGCAGCTCCCCCGGGACAGCCTACAATGAGCAGTTCTTC,once,TRBV7-9,TRBD1,TRBJ2-1
CATSSSRSTEAFF,TGTGCCACCAGCTCCAGCAGGTCCACTGAAGCTTTCTTT,few,TRBV15,-,TRBJ1-1
CASSLEITVNTEAFF,TGTGCCAGCAGCTTGGAAATCACAGTAAACACTGAAGCTTTCTTT,-,TRBV11-3,-,TRBJ1-1
CASSPTSGLAGGSNTGELFF,TGTGCCAGCAGCCCCACCTCGGGACTAGCGGGGGGCTCGAACACCGGGGAGCTGTTTTTT,-,TRBV3-1/TRBV3-2,TRBD2,TRBJ2-2
CASSLGVRGGRQETQYF,TGTGCCAGCAGCTTAGGGGTGCGGGGGGGTCGCCAAGAGACCCAGTACTTC,-,TRBV7-2,TRBD2,TRBJ2-5
CASSLAGNLYEQYF,TGCGCCAGCAGCTTAGCGGGTAATTTATACGAGCAGTACTTC,few,TRBV5-1,-,TRBJ2-7
CASSPDWVGNTEAFF,TGTGCCAGCTCACCAGACTGGGTCGGGAACACTGAAGCTTTCTTT,-,TRBV18,-,TRBJ1-1
CASSYSNRAGSPLHF,TGTGCCAGCAGTTACTCCAACAGGGCTGGTTCACCCCTCCACTTT,-,TRBV6-5,-,TRBJ1-6
CASRRDSSYEQYF,TGTGCCAGCCGCCGGGACAGCTCCTACGAGCAGTACTTC,-,TRBV7-2,TRBD1,TRBJ2-7
CASSLMNRENYGYTF,TGTGCCAGCAGCCTGATGAACAGGGAAAACTATGGCTACACCTTC,-,TRBV7-2,-,TRBJ1-2
CASTSSTRPGELFF,TGTGCCAGCACCTCTTCGACAAGGCCTGGGGAGCTGTTTTTT,-,TRBV5-4,-,TRBJ2-2
CASSLAPGTVYEQYF,TGTGCCAGCAGCTTAGCACCCGGGACAGTCTACGAGCAGTACTTC,-,TRBV7-6,TRBD1,TRBJ2-7
CASSYNDRGLGYTF,TGTGCCAGCAGTTACAACGACAGGGGGCTTGGCTACACCTTC,-,TRBV6-5,TRBD1,TRBJ1-2
CASSPGTGLYNEQFF,TGTGCCAGCAGCCCAGGGACAGGGCTCTACAATGAGCAGTTCTTC,-,TRBV11-3,TRBD1,TRBJ2-1
CASSRQGRNEKLFF,TGTGCCAGCAGTCGACAGGGGCGGAATGAAAAACTGTTTTTT,-,TRBV25-1,TRBD1,TRBJ1-4
CASSYSMTGGNSPLHF,TGTGCCAGCAGTTACTCGATGACAGGGGGTAATTCACCCCTCCACTTT,-,TRBV6-5,TRBD1,TRBJ1-6
CASSWEDRGVYEQYF,TGTGCCAGCAGCTGGGAGGACAGGGGGGTCTACGAGCAGTACTTC,-,TRBV3-1/TRBV3-2,TRBD1,TRBJ2-7
CSVDRDGTGLGTEAFF,TGCAGCGTTGACAGAGATGGGACAGGGTTGGGAACTGAAGCTTTCTTT,few,TRBV29-1,TRBD1,TRBJ1-1
CASSRLSTREQFF,TGTGCCAGCAGCCGACTTTCGACTCGGGAGCAGTTCTTC,-,TRBV11-1,-,TRBJ2-1
CASSQGQSLSYTF,TGTGCCAGCAGCCAGGGACAGTCGTTGAGCTACACCTTC,-,TRBV7-3,TRBD1,TRBJ1-2
CASSGLAETQYF,TGTGCCAGCAGCGGGTTAGCCGAGACCCAGTACTTC,-,TRBV12-3/TRBV12-4,-,TRBJ2-5
CASSLWPGGTNTGELFF,TGTGCCAGCAGCTTATGGCCGGGGGGGACGAACACCGGGGAGCTGTTTTTT,-,TRBV7-2,TRBD2,TRBJ2-2
CASSPRDSDYNEQFF,TGTGCCAGCAGCCCCCGGGACAGCGACTACAATGAGCAGTTCTTC,-,TRBV7-7,TRBD1,TRBJ2-1
CASSSKQLANTGELFF,TGTGCCAGCAGTAGCAAACAGCTCGCGAACACCGGGGAGCTGTTTTTT,-,TRBV2,-,TRBJ2-2
CASSLGLAGGRSTDTQYF,TGCGCCAGCAGCCTGGGACTAGCGGGGGGCCGTAGCACAGATACGCAGTATTTT,-,TRBV4-3,TRBD2,TRBJ2-3
CASSQELPAGGRQETQYF,TGTGCCAGCAGCCAAGAGTTACCCGCGGGGGGGCGGCAAGAGACCCAGTACTTC,-,TRBV4-2,TRBD2,TRBJ2-5
CASSRGQSNEKLFF,TGCGCCAGCAGCCGAGGGCAGTCTAATGAAAAACTGTTTTTT,-,TRBV4-1,-,TRBJ1-4
CASSQGHRENTEAFF,TGCGCCAGCAGCCAAGGCCACAGGGAGAACACTGAAGCTTTCTTT,-,TRBV4-3,-,TRBJ1-1
CASSATGLSGNTIYF,TGCGCCAGCAGCGCTACAGGGCTCTCTGGAAACACCATATATTTT,-,TRBV5-1,-,TRBJ1-3
CAWSALAGTSRGQYF,TGTGCCTGGAGTGCCCTAGCGGGGACCTCCCGGGGGCAGTATTTT,-,TRBV30,TRBD2,TRBJ2-3
CASSLARRDTIYF,TGTGCTAGCAGCTTAGCCAGGCGCGACACCATATATTTT,-,TRBV7-7,-,TRBJ1-3
CASPIPGQTNTGELFF,TGTGCCAGCCCTATACCGGGACAGACGAACACCGGGGAGCTGTTTTTT,-,TRBV7-3,TRBD1,TRBJ2-2
CASSTGLSGNTIYF,TGTGCCAGCTCCACAGGGCTCTCTGGAAACACCATATATTTT,-,TRBV6-5,-,TRBJ1-3